One sample yielded the 28 T cell receptor beta chains listed below, sequenced in a study of long-term antiretroviral therapy in people with HIV. Version v3.0 of the immunoSEQ assay was performed at survey level. TCRdb's table, derived via immunoSEQ multiplex PCR, lists solely in-frame clones and lacks some. Among 20,000 to 25,000 clones listed, almost 85% were seen once. The specimen comprised unsorted PBMCs, sampled 0.5 years after starting antiretroviral therapy. The receptors originated from a man aged 18 to 29 with HIV.

This chain joins TRBV5-6 and TRBJ2-7, with 10 bases lining up with TRBD1. Germline lookup yields CDR1 SGHDT and CDR2 YYEEEE. The V segment lost 4 bases and the J segment 2 bases; nucleotides outside the gene matches: 3. The CDR3 loop spans 14 amino acids. This CDR3 is CASSGGTGAYEQYF. The CDR3 region has the DNA TGTGCCAGCAGCGGGGGGACAGGGGCCTACGAGCAGTACTTC.

The genes are TRBV5-1 and TRBJ1-1, with D possibly matching TRBD1 (6 bases). The CDR3 spans 17 residues. Germline loops: CDR1 SGHRS, CDR2 YFSETQ. The V gene lost 4 bases and the J gene lost 4 bases, with 23 bases spanning the gap. CDR3 sequence reads: CASSQDWGPPALTEAFF. In DNA, the CDR3 is TGCGCCAGCAGCCAAGATTGGGGGCCCCCTGCCCTCACTGAAGCTTTCTTT.

The chain has TRBV9 and TRBJ2-7; a possible D gene is TRBD1 (5 bases). The germline V and J ends were trimmed by 0 bases and 7 bases, with 14 bases remaining between them. Germline lookup yields CDR1 SGDLS and CDR2 YYNGEE. The length of the CDR3 is 14 residues. CDR3 residues: CASSVGQGFGEQYF. In DNA, the CDR3 is TGTGCCAGCAGCGTAGGGCAGGGTTTTGGGGAGCAGTACTTC.

This clone was counted a single time. The chain joins TRBV28 to TRBJ2-5, with D tentatively TRBD1 (5 bases). This CDR3 is built from 15 residues. Germline CDR1 MDHEN, CDR2 SYDVKM. Trimming shortened V by 3 bases and J by 5 bases, and 16 bases separated the two germline ends. CDR3 nucleotides: TGTGCCAGCAGTTTTTTAGAAGGGGTTAAGGAGACCCAGTACTTC. Amino acids: CASSFLEGVKETQYF.

The V gene is TRBV11-3, the J gene TRBJ2-3; no reliable D call. The ends were cut back, 4 bases at V and 2 bases at J, with 7 bases in the middle. Germline V gene data show CDR1 as SGHNT and CDR2 as YENEEA. The CDR3 totals 13 residues. CDR3 nucleotides: TGTGCCAGCAGCTCTGCATTCACAGATACGCAGTATTTT. Protein: CASSSAFTDTQYF. Together with reference TRBV11-3 and TRBJ2-3, the CDR3 gives the full variable domain: EAGVVQSPRYKIIEKKQPVAFWCNPISGHNTLYWYLQNLGQGPELLIRYENEEAVDDSQLPKDRFSAERLKGVDSTLKIQPAELGDSAVYLCASSSAFTDTQYFGPGTRLTVL.

Written as DNA, the CDR3 is TGTGCCAGCAGTTTACCCCAACGGAACTATGGCTACACCTTC. Amino acid sequence: CASSLPQRNYGYTF. V and J are TRBV28 and TRBJ1-2; D not certain. Germline CDR1 and CDR2: MDHEN and SYDVKM. With 2 bases removed from V and 2 bases from J, the gap between germline ends came to 9 bases. The CDR3 is 14 amino acids.

This clone was recorded a few times. The V call is TRBV28, the J call TRBJ2-1; 11 nucleotides agree with TRBD2. CDR3 length: 17 residues. Germline V CDR1 and CDR2: MDHEN, SYDVKM. With V trimmed by 7 bases and J by 7 bases, 15 bases remained unmatched. The CDR3 DNA follows: TGTGCCAGCACGAGGGATCGGGCTAGCGGGAGGTTGAATGAGCAGTTCTTC. This translates into CASTRDRASGRLNEQFF.

This chain joins TRBV7-7 and TRBJ2-5; TRBD1 might be the D (7 bases). The V end was cut by 5 bases, the J end by 7 bases, with 17 bases between. Germline CDR1 SSHAT, CDR2 FNYEAQ (reference sequence). This CDR3 is built from 14 residues. The CDR3 loop reads CASSPGRGVVTQYF. CDR3 DNA sequence: TGTGCCAGCAGCCCCGGCAGGGGGGTAGTGACCCAGTACTTC.

A single count supports this clone. The rearrangement uses TRBV7-3 and TRBJ1-1, with 7 nucleotides matching TRBD1. Per the germline V gene, CDR1 is SGHTA and CDR2 is FQGTGA. This CDR3 is built from 13 residues. The trim removed 4 bases at V and 10 bases at J, leaving 9 bases unmatched. CDR3 sequence: CASSSFDRARAFF. CDR3 coding DNA: TGTGCCAGCAGCTCCTTCGACAGGGCCCGAGCTTTCTTT.

The chain joins TRBV27 to TRBJ2-1; D might be TRBD1 (6 bases). CDR3 size: 16 residues. CDR1 and CDR2 from the germline V gene are MNHEY and SMNVEV (reference sequence). Deletions cut 5 bases from V and 3 bases from J, with 17 bases between. DNA for the CDR3: TGTGCCAGCAGTCAGCCCAGGACAGCAAGCTACAATGAGCAGTTCTTC. It yields the protein CASSQPRTASYNEQFF.

The genes are TRBV5-6 and TRBJ1-1; D ambiguous. Germline CDR1 is SGHDT and CDR2 is YYEEEE. V lost 4 bases and J lost 8, with 21 bases in between. The CDR3 has 15 amino acids. The chain's CDR3 is CASSLIALNTEEAFF. CDR3 bases: TGTGCCAGCAGCCTGATTGCCTTGAACACTGAAGAAGCTTTCTTT. Full variable domain (outside the CDR3, taken from reference TRBV5-6 and TRBJ1-1): DAGVTQSPTHLIKTRGQQVTLRCSPKSGHDTVSWYQQALGQGPQFIFQYYEEEERQRGNFPDRFSGHQFPNYSSELNVNALLLGDSALYLCASSLIALNTEEAFFGQGTRLTVV.

This clone was seen only once. The chain uses TRBV7-3 and TRBJ2-1, with D possibly called TRBD1 or TRBD2 (5 bases each). CDR3 length: 13 residues. Germline CDR1 is SGHTA and CDR2 is FQGTGA. V was pared by 4 bases and J by 8 bases, with 12 bases between. CDR3 residues: CASSSLRGDEQFF. In DNA form, the CDR3 reads TGTGCCAGCAGCTCCCTCCGGGGCGATGAGCAGTTCTTC.

This chain connects TRBV19 to TRBJ1-2, with a weak D call TRBD1 (5 bases). V was pared by 5 bases and J by 5 bases, with 9 bases between. This CDR3 comprises 12 residues. Germline lookup yields CDR1 LNHDA and CDR2 SQIVND (reference sequence). In DNA form, the CDR3 reads TGTGCCAGTAGTTTTCAGGGTTATGGCTACACCTTC. This codes for CASSFQGYGYTF.

In DNA, the CDR3 is TGCGCCAGCAGCACCGGGGGATTCGCGGGAGTAGATACGCAGTATTTT. As protein: CASSTGGFAGVDTQYF. J is TRBJ2-3 and V is TRBV5-1, with 7 nucleotides matching TRBD2. Trimming took 4 bases from V and 5 from J; bases not matched to a gene: 13. This CDR3 region has 16 residues. The germline CDR1 and CDR2 sequences are SGHRS and YFSETQ.

CDR3 residues: CASTPLGGGGETQYF. The CDR3 DNA reads as TGTGCCAGCACCCCATTAGGGGGTGGAGGAGAGACCCAGTACTTC. The rearrangement joins TRBV27 to TRBJ2-5; tentatively, D is TRBD1 (6 bases). This CDR3 has 15 residues. V gave up 7 bases and J gave up 4 bases, with 19 bases separating them. The germline CDR1 and CDR2 sequences are MNHEY and SMNVEV (reference sequence).

The chain joins TRBV15 to TRBJ1-1, with a possible D match to TRBD1 (5 bases). V gave up 5 bases and J gave up 2 bases, with 18 bases separating them. This CDR3 has 16 residues. The germline gives CDR1 LNHNV, CDR2 YYDKDF (reference sequence). The CDR3 nucleotides read TGTGCCACCAGCCCTCCTCGGGGGGACTCAAACACTGAAGCTTTCTTT. This gives the protein CATSPPRGDSNTEAFF.

The chain has TRBV27 and TRBJ1-5; D is unresolved. Per germline, CDR1 MNHEY and CDR2 SMNVEV (reference sequence). The CDR3 extends over 15 amino acids. The V and J ends lost 0 bases and 6 bases respectively, with 12 bases between them. The DNA for the CDR3 is TGTGCCAGCAGTTTATCGGGCGGGGTGGGTCAGCCCCAGCATTTT. Translating it yields CASSLSGGVGQPQHF.

The genes are TRBV4-3 and TRBJ2-1; D call uncertain. Trimming shortened V by 0 bases and J by 8 bases, and 11 bases separated the two germline ends. CDR1 is LGHNA and CDR2 is YSLEER in the germline V gene. The CDR3 consists of 14 residues. The CDR3 region is CASSQDSRYDEQFF. DNA of the CDR3: TGCGCCAGCAGCCAAGATTCTAGATACGATGAGCAGTTCTTC.

The chain employs TRBV19 and TRBJ1-5, with D hard to call. The CDR3 runs to 14 residues. Trimming stripped 3 bases from V and 6 bases from J, with 12 bases between. Germline lookup yields CDR1 LNHDA and CDR2 SQIVND (reference sequence). Here the CDR3 DNA reads TGTGCCAGTAGTATCACGGTCGCCGTTCAGCCCCAGCATTTT. This encodes CASSITVAVQPQHF.

This clone has only one observation. The chain recombines TRBV7-3 with TRBJ1-1; D gene ambiguous. This CDR3 has 13 residues. Germline-derived CDR1 and CDR2 are SGHTA and FQGTGA. V gave up 5 bases and J gave up 3 bases, with 10 bases separating them. The CDR3 DNA is TGTGCCAGCAGCCACGGCCGGGACACTGAAGCTTTCTTT. Amino acid sequence: CASSHGRDTEAFF.

This chain links TRBV14 with TRBJ2-7; D possibly uses TRBD1 or TRBD2 (5 bases each). Germline-derived CDR1 and CDR2 are SGHDN and FVKESK. The CDR3 runs to 14 residues. Trimming cost V 7 bases and J 2 bases, with 15 bases left between them. CDR3 nucleotides: TGTGCCAGCACCACAGGTGCGGGTACCTACGAGCAGTACTTC. This sequence encodes CASTTGAGTYEQYF.

The chain's CDR3 is CASSDPRGLVLDTEAFF. Here the CDR3 DNA reads TGTGCCAGCAGTGATCCCAGGGGGCTTGTCTTGGACACTGAAGCTTTCTTT. V gene TRBV6-1 combines with J gene TRBJ1-1; TRBD1 matches 8 bases. Trimming removed 3 bases from V and 3 bases from J; junction bases left unmatched: 12. This CDR3 is 17 amino acids long. Germline-derived CDR1 and CDR2 are MNHNS and SASEGT.

The chain recombines TRBV7-3 with TRBJ1-5; D gene uncertain. Trimming left V 5 bases short and J 5 bases short, with 10 bases between. Per germline, CDR1 SGHTA and CDR2 FQGTGA. This CDR3 contains 13 residues. The CDR3 loop reads CASSLLRDQPQHF. CDR3 sequence (DNA): TGTGCCAGCAGCCTCCTAAGGGATCAGCCCCAGCATTTT.

This sequence joins TRBV6-5 and TRBJ2-7; D is perhaps TRBD1 (5 bases). From germline, CDR1 is MNHEY and CDR2 SVGAGI. The CDR3 has 13 amino acids. V lost 4 bases, J lost 7 bases, and 14 bases lay in between. The CDR3 sequence is CASSLTAGREQYF. CDR3 in DNA: TGTGCCAGCAGTTTGACAGCCGGAAGGGAGCAGTACTTC.

The V and J genes are TRBV28 and TRBJ1-5; the match to TRBD1 covers 8 bases. CDR1 and CDR2 from the germline V gene are MDHEN and SYDVKM. The CDR3 covers 16 residues. V was clipped by 3 bases and J by 3 bases; unmatched bases: 7. Here the CDR3 reads CASSLWDRPLNQPQHF. For the CDR3, the DNA is TGTGCCAGCAGTTTGTGGGACAGGCCTCTCAATCAGCCCCAGCATTTT.

The chain employs TRBV27 and TRBJ1-2; TRBD1 is a possible D gene (5 bases). The germline V gene has CDR1 MNHEY and CDR2 SMNVEV (reference sequence). This CDR3 spans 12 amino acids. Trimming cost V 10 bases and J 3 bases, with 12 bases left between them. CDR3 nucleotides: TGTGCCACCCAGGGAGACGACTATGGCTACACCTTC. This codes for CATQGDDYGYTF.

The V call is TRBV7-6, the J call TRBJ1-5; the D is unclear. This CDR3 comprises 15 residues. V shed 2 bases and J shed 3 bases, with 11 bases lying between them. Germline V gene sequence: CDR1 SGHVS, CDR2 FNYEAQ. The CDR3 coding sequence is TGTGCCAGCAGCTTATGGGCGGACCTCAATCAGCCCCAGCATTTT. Amino acids: CASSLWADLNQPQHF.

The rearrangement links TRBV9 to TRBJ2-3; 14 positions agree with TRBD2. This CDR3 region has 17 residues. Per the germline V gene, CDR1 is SGDLS and CDR2 is YYNGEE. The V segment lost 7 bases and the J segment 6 bases; nucleotides outside the gene matches: 13. The chain's CDR3 is CASLLSGTSGSRDTQYF. The CDR3 region has the DNA TGTGCCAGCCTCCTCTCTGGGACTAGCGGGAGTCGGGATACGCAGTATTTT.